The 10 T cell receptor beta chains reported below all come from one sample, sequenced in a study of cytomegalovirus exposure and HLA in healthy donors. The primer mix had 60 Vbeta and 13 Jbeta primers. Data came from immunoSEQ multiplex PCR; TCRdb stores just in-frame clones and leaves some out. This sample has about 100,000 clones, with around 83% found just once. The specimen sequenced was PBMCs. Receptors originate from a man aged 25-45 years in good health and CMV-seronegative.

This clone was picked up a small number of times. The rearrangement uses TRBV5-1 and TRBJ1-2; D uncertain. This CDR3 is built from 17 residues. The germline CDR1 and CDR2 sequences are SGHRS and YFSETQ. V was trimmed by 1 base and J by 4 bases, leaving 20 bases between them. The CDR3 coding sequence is TGCGCCAGCAGCTTGACCGGGTGGGAGCCACGGCTCTATGGCTACACCTTC. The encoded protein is CASSLTGWEPRLYGYTF.

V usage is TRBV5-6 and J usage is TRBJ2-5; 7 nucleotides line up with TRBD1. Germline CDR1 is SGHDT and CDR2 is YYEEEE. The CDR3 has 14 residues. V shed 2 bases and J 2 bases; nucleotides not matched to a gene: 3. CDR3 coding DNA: TGTGCCAGCAGCTTTGGACAGGAGCAAGAGACCCAGTACTTC. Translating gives CASSFGQEQETQYF.

CDR3 sequence reads: CASKVGGTDTQYF. In DNA form, the CDR3 reads TGTGCCAGCAAGGTAGGGGGCACAGATACGCAGTATTTT. This rearrangement joins TRBV25-1 to TRBJ2-3; a weak D match, TRBD1 (5 bases). The CDR3 has 13 amino acids. The germline V gene encodes CDR1 MGHDK and CDR2 SYGVNS. V was cut by 7 bases and J by 1 base, with 9 bases left in between.

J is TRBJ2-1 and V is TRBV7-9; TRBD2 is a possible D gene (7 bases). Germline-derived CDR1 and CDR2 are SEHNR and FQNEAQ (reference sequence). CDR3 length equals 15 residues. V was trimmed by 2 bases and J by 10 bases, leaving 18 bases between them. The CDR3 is CASSLRGGGPQEQFF. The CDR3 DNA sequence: TGTGCCAGCAGCTTAAGAGGGGGGGGGCCACAAGAGCAGTTCTTC.

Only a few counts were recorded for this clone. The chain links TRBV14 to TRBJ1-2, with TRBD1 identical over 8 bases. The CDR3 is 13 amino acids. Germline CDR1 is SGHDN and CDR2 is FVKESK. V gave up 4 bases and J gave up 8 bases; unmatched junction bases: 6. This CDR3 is CASSLIRGQGYTF. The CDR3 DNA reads TGTGCCAGCAGCCTGATCAGGGGGCAGGGCTACACCTTC.

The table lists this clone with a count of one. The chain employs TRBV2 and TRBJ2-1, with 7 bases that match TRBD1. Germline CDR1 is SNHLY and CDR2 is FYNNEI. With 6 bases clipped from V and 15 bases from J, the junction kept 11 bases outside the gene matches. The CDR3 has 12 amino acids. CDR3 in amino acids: CASRGDRDLGFF. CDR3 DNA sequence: TGTGCCAGCAGAGGAGACAGGGACCTGGGGTTCTTC.

CDR3: CASSLVGQGSGELFF. CDR3 DNA sequence: TGCGCCAGCAGCTTGGTTGGTCAGGGTTCCGGGGAGCTGTTTTTT. The rearrangement links TRBV5-1 to TRBJ2-2, with D tentatively TRBD1 (5 bases). With 0 bases removed from V and 6 bases from J, the gap between germline ends came to 12 bases. The CDR3 is 15 amino acids. Germline loops: CDR1 SGHRS, CDR2 YFSETQ.

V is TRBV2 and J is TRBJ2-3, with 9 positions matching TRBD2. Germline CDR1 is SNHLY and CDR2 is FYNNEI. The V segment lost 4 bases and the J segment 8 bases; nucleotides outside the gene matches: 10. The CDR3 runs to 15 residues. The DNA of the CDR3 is TGTGCCAGCAGTGTAGAAGCGGGGGGTTCAGGTACGCAGTATTTT. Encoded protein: CASSVEAGGSGTQYF.

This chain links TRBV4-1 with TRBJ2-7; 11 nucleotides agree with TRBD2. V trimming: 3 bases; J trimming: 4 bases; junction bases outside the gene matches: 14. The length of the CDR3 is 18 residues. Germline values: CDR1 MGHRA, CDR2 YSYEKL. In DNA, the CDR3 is TGCGCCAGCAGCCACCCTCCGGCTAGCGGGAGGCCACGGTACGAGCAGTACTTC. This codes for CASSHPPASGRPRYEQYF.

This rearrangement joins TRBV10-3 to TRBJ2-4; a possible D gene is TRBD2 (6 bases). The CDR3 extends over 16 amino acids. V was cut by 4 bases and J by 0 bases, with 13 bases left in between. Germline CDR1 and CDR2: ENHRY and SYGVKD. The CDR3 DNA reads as TGTGCCATCAGTGTTACTAGGGACTTAGCCAAAAACATTCAGTACTTC. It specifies CAISVTRDLAKNIQYF.